This entry lists 20 T cell receptor beta chains sequenced from one sample in a study of cytomegalovirus exposure and HLA in healthy donors. 60 Vbeta and 13 Jbeta primers were used in PCR. The protocol was immunoSEQ multiplex PCR, while the TCRdb copy is restricted to in-frame clones and leaves out a portion. This sample has around 140,000 clones; about 76% occur once, and the top ten carry approximately 1.5%. The specimen was PBMCs. The receptors here all came from a woman aged 40 to 50 in good health and CMV-seronegative.

The chain employs TRBV6-5 and TRBJ1-6; TRBD1 is a possible D gene (6 bases). The CDR3 contains 13 residues. Germline-derived CDR1 and CDR2 are MNHEY and SVGAGI. The ends were cut back, 2 bases at V and 9 bases at J, with 8 bases in the middle. The CDR3 DNA is TGTGCCAGCAGTTACGCAGGGGTTTCACCCCTCCACTTT. This translates into CASSYAGVSPLHF.

This clone was seen more than once but under ten times. V and J are TRBV25-1 and TRBJ1-2, with D perhaps TRBD1 (6 bases). In germline, CDR1 is MGHDK, CDR2 SYGVNS. The CDR3 is made up of 14 amino acids. V lost 3 bases to trimming and J lost 7 bases, with 15 bases between them. CDR3 loop: CASSDGRGEGGYTF. Written as DNA, the CDR3 is TGTGCCAGCAGTGACGGCAGGGGTGAAGGTGGCTACACCTTC.

The chain uses TRBV5-8 and TRBJ1-2; TRBD1 aligns across 7 bases. The V gene end was trimmed by 1 base and the J gene end by 4 bases; junction bases not matched to a gene: 4. CDR1 and CDR2 from the germline V gene are SGHTS and YDEGEE. This CDR3 region has 14 residues. CDR3 sequence reads: CASSLPGGIYGYTF. The DNA of the CDR3 is TGTGCCAGCAGCTTGCCAGGGGGGATCTATGGCTACACCTTC.

The chain combines TRBV10-3 with TRBJ2-6; maybe TRBD1 (5 bases). Per the germline V gene, CDR1 is ENHRY and CDR2 is SYGVKD. V was trimmed by 7 bases and J by 0 bases, leaving 13 bases between them. The CDR3 totals 16 residues. The CDR3: CAITAGWTSGANVLTF. DNA for the CDR3: TGTGCCATCACTGCAGGGTGGACCTCTGGGGCCAACGTCCTGACTTTC.

This clone was recorded only once. V gene TRBV29-1 combines with J gene TRBJ1-1; 7 nucleotides match TRBD1. The CDR3 covers 13 residues. J lost 2 bases, V lost 5 bases, and 5 bases had no gene match. Germline V gene lookup returns CDR1 SQVTM and CDR2 ANQGSEA. The CDR3 here is CSVRGQDNTEAFF. The CDR3 coding sequence is TGCAGCGTTAGGGGGCAGGATAACACTGAAGCTTTCTTT.

V gene TRBV25-1 combines with J gene TRBJ1-1; 10 bases map to TRBD1. The J segment lost 4 bases and the V segment lost 3 bases, leaving 11 bases of the junction unmatched. CDR1 and CDR2 from the germline V gene are MGHDK and SYGVNS. The CDR3 spans 17 residues. CDR3 in DNA: TGTGCCAGCAGTGATCTGGGACAGGGGTCCATAGGCACTGAAGCTTTCTTT. As protein: CASSDLGQGSIGTEAFF.

The J gene is TRBJ2-5, the V gene TRBV6-6, with D possibly matching TRBD2 (5 bases). The length of the CDR3 is 14 residues. CDR1 is MNHNY, CDR2 SVGAGI, per germline (reference sequence). The V end was cut by 2 bases, the J end by 2 bases, with 9 bases between. CDR3 loop: CASSYVGLQETQYF. CDR3 bases: TGTGCCAGCAGTTACGTAGGACTTCAAGAGACCCAGTACTTC.

The chain links TRBV4-2 to TRBJ1-6; D ambiguous. Between the trimmed V and J ends, which lost 6 bases and 2 bases, there was a span of 11 bases. The CDR3 runs 15 residues. CDR1 LGHNA and CDR2 YNFKEQ come from the germline V gene. The CDR3 loop is CASRGQATYNSPLHF. The CDR3, as DNA: TGTGCCAGCAGGGGCCAGGCAACCTATAATTCACCCCTCCACTTT.

The V call is TRBV5-6, the J call TRBJ1-1; D is unresolved. V lost 0 bases to trimming and J lost 1 base, with 4 bases between them. The germline V gene has CDR1 SGHDT and CDR2 YYEEEE. CDR3 length: 13 amino acids. The CDR3 bases are TGTGCCAGCAGCTTGGAGAGGAACACTGAAGCTTTCTTT. Protein: CASSLERNTEAFF.

J is TRBJ2-7 and V is TRBV5-1; 8 bases are a match to TRBD1. Germline V CDR1 and CDR2: SGHRS, YFSETQ. The CDR3 runs to 17 residues. V lost 5 bases and J lost 6; bases outside the gene matches: 19. CDR3 amino acids: CASSKGLQALTGGEQYF. In DNA form, the CDR3 reads TGCGCCAGCAGTAAAGGCCTCCAGGCGCTAACAGGGGGCGAGCAGTACTTC.

V is TRBV4-1 and J is TRBJ1-2; no clear D. CDR1 and CDR2 from the germline V gene are MGHRA and YSYEKL. V was clipped by 0 bases and J by 4 bases, with 9 bases between them. This CDR3 contains 14 residues. CDR3: CASSQDRAVYGYTF. In DNA, the CDR3 is TGCGCCAGCAGCCAAGATCGTGCGGTCTATGGCTACACCTTC.

V and J are TRBV6-6 and TRBJ1-4, with 10 nucleotides matching TRBD1. The CDR3 has 14 amino acids. Losses at the gene ends were 5 bases for V and 8 bases for J; bases not matched to a gene: 5. CDR1 MNHNY and CDR2 SVGAGI come from the germline V gene (reference sequence). The DNA for the CDR3 is TGTGCCAGCAGTGGACAGGGGGTCAGGGAAAAACTGTTTTTT. It encodes CASSGQGVREKLFF.

The chain couples TRBV5-4 to TRBJ2-7, with 15 bases fitting TRBD2. Germline V gene sequence: CDR1 SGHNT, CDR2 YYREEE (reference sequence). This CDR3 has 18 amino acids. The V gene end was trimmed by 3 bases and the J gene end by 1 base; junction bases not matched to a gene: 8. The CDR3 DNA is TGTGCCAGCAGCTACGGACTAGCGGGGGGGCCTCGGTCCTACGAGCAGTACTTC. It yields the protein CASSYGLAGGPRSYEQYF.

The chain is built from TRBV29-1 and TRBJ2-5; 7 bases line up with TRBD1. Germline loops: CDR1 SQVTM, CDR2 ANQGSEA. With 6 bases clipped from V and 4 bases from J, the junction kept 5 bases outside the gene matches. The CDR3 is 12 amino acids. The CDR3, as DNA: TGCAGCGTCATGACAGGGTCAGAGACCCAGTACTTC. This encodes CSVMTGSETQYF.

This chain links TRBV5-1 with TRBJ1-1, with 7 bases fitting TRBD1. The CDR3 length is 15 residues. From germline, CDR1 is SGHRS and CDR2 YFSETQ. Germline trimming cut 3 bases from V and 1 base from J; bases unmatched to any gene: 6. CDR3 residues: CASSSTGEPNTEAFF. The DNA of the CDR3 is TGCGCCAGCAGCTCAACAGGGGAACCGAACACTGAAGCTTTCTTT.

The chain employs TRBV5-1 and TRBJ2-5; weak D call: TRBD1 (6 bases). The V end was cut by 0 bases, the J end by 3 bases, with 15 bases between. This CDR3 comprises 16 residues. Germline CDR1 SGHRS, CDR2 YFSETQ. DNA for the CDR3: TGCGCCAGCAGCTTGGGAGGGGGAACACGAAAAGAGACCCAGTACTTC. Its protein is CASSLGGGTRKETQYF.

The chain uses TRBV5-4 and TRBJ2-1; D is possibly TRBD1 (6 bases). The CDR3 is 16 amino acids. Germline V gives CDR1 SGHNT, CDR2 YYREEE (reference sequence). The V gene lost 2 bases and the J gene lost 10 bases, with 22 bases spanning the gap. The CDR3 nucleotides are TGTGCCAGCAGCTTAGGGGGACAAGCGTGGAGTTCGGAGCAGTTCTTC. Protein product: CASSLGGQAWSSEQFF.

This clone has a single count. The chain employs TRBV30 and TRBJ1-2; D possibly corresponds to TRBD1 (6 bases). The CDR3 is 12 residues long. Germline CDR1 and CDR2: GTSNPN and SVGIG (reference sequence). V lost 4 bases, J lost 5 bases, and 11 bases lay in between. CDR3 in amino acids: CAWTGTSYGYTF. CDR3 coding DNA: TGTGCCTGGACCGGGACAAGTTATGGCTACACCTTC.

This CDR3 is CASSEIQPYEQYF. In DNA form, the CDR3 reads TGTGCCAGCAGTGAAATACAGCCCTACGAGCAGTACTTC. The V gene is TRBV6-1, the J gene TRBJ2-7; D not certain. CDR3 length equals 13 residues. Germline loops: CDR1 MNHNS, CDR2 SASEGT. V was shortened by 2 bases and J by 2 bases, with 7 bases between the two germline ends.

This clone occurred once. Other DNA sequences from this sample encode an identical CDR3 as well. J is TRBJ2-7 and V is TRBV6-1, with TRBD1 matching 7 bases. CDR1 MNHNS and CDR2 SASEGT come from the germline V gene. The CDR3 runs 15 residues. After removal of 3 bases from V and 3 bases from J, the junction contained 8 bases not matched to a gene. The CDR3 sequence is CASSEAVDRVYEQYF. The CDR3 nucleotides are TGTGCCAGCAGTGAGGCGGTCGACAGGGTCTACGAGCAGTACTTC.